This is a list of T cell receptor beta chains from one sample in a study of control samples from healthy donors and cancer patients. Sequencing was performed with immunoSEQ multiplex PCR; in TCRdb, only in-frame clones are kept and a portion is missing. The sample carries about 120,000 clones, approximately 84% recorded once. Sequenced material: blood. Every receptor here comes from a man aged 18-30 years in good health. CDR3s include the opening cysteine and the closing phenylalanine or tryptophan. Only part of the rows carry a size: once, few, many, or a class if the clone is expanded.

j_call	v_call	clone_size	cdr3_aa
TRBJ2-1	TRBV30	NA	CAWSVSQGARGEQFF
TRBJ2-2	TRBV28	NA	CASSPGSNTGELFF
TRBJ2-3	TRBV2	NA	CASSISGRGDTQYF
TRBJ1-1	TRBV9	once	CASSSGQTNTEAFF
TRBJ1-1	TRBV5-1	NA	CASSLAGIGMNTEAFF
TRBJ1-6	TRBV5-1	NA	CASSLAGKDNSPLHF
TRBJ2-2	TRBV15	NA	CATSRDRGGDTGELFF
TRBJ2-7	TRBV27	NA	CASSSYLRRGQGKSYEQYF
TRBJ1-1	TRBV6-4	NA	CASSLNDRNTEAFF
TRBJ1-1	TRBV5-6	NA	CASSLGLGFGTEAFF
TRBJ2-1	TRBV5-1	NA	CASSVPSSYNEQFF
TRBJ2-4	TRBV28	few	CAHRAGVAKNIQYF
TRBJ2-2	TRBV6-2/TRBV6-3	NA	CASSYSGDTGELFF
TRBJ2-3	TRBV5-6	NA	CASSLSLSRTDTQYF
TRBJ1-2	TRBV6-5	NA	CASSYSGREGYGYTF
TRBJ2-5	TRBV6-6	NA	CASRRGTLQETQYF
TRBJ2-1	TRBV7-2	NA	CASSLVKTSGMDRQFF
TRBJ2-1	TRBV7-9	NA	CASRFGTRGGNEQFF
TRBJ1-5	TRBV27	NA	CASGGMRGRTNQPQHF
TRBJ2-1	TRBV15	NA	CATELRPYNEQFF
TRBJ1-1	TRBV28	NA	CASSPGTRSMNTEAFF
TRBJ2-7	TRBV7-9	NA	CASSDQTSTMYEQYF
TRBJ1-2	TRBV19	NA	CASTESGWPPRGYTF
TRBJ2-3	TRBV28	NA	CASSLGIQSFMTDTQYF
TRBJ2-2	TRBV5-1	once	CASNPDYNTGELFF
TRBJ2-7	TRBV5-1	once	CASSYPGTYEQYF
TRBJ1-1	TRBV10-3	NA	CAIRTNTEAFF
TRBJ2-7	TRBV12-5	NA	CASGFVGGYDEQYF
TRBJ1-1	TRBV7-8	NA	CASSTQPAGRVGTEAFF
TRBJ1-1	TRBV30	NA	CAWSVLGQAVSEAFF
TRBJ2-7	TRBV27	NA	CASSPGLYEQYF
TRBJ2-2	TRBV13	NA	CASWRTSDNTGELFF
TRBJ1-1	TRBV11-2	NA	CASSFTGGVEAFF
TRBJ2-5	TRBV7-9	NA	CASSPPSLRVETQYF
TRBJ2-2	TRBV7-3	NA	CASSSWTGLAEENTGELFF
TRBJ2-1	TRBV5-1	NA	CASSLGPGGRDGNEQFF
TRBJ1-4	TRBV18	NA	CASSPPGTATNEKLFF
TRBJ2-3	TRBV7-8	NA	CASRDQGSATDTQYF
TRBJ1-1	TRBV7-2	NA	CASSLLGQIKREAFF
TRBJ1-2	TRBV5-4	NA	CASRSGTALNYGYTF
TRBJ2-7	TRBV10-1	once	CAVDRGPSSYEQYF